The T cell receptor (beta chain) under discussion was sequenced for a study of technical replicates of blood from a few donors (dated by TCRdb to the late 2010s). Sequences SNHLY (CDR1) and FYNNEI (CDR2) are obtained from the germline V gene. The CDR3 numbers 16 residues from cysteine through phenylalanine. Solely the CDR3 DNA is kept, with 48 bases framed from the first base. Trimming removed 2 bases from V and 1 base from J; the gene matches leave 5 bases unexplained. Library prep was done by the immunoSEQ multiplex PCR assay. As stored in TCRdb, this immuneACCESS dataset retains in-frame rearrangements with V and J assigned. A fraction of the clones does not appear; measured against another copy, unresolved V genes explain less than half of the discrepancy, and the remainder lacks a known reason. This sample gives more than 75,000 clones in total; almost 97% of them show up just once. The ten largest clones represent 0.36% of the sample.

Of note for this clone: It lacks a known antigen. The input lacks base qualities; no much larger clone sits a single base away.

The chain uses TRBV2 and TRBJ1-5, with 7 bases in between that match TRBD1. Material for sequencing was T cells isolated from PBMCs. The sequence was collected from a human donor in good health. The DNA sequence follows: TGTGCCAGCAGTGAACAGGGGGGCACGAGCAATCAGCCCCAGCATTTT. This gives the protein CASSEQGGTSNQPQHF. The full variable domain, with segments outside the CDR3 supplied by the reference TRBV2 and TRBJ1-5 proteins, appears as EPEVTQTPSHQVTQMGQEVILRCVPISNHLYFYWYRQILGQKVEFLVSFYNNEISEKSEIFDDQFSVERPDGSNFTLKIRSTKLEDSAMYFCASSEQGGTSNQPQHFGDGTRLSIL.